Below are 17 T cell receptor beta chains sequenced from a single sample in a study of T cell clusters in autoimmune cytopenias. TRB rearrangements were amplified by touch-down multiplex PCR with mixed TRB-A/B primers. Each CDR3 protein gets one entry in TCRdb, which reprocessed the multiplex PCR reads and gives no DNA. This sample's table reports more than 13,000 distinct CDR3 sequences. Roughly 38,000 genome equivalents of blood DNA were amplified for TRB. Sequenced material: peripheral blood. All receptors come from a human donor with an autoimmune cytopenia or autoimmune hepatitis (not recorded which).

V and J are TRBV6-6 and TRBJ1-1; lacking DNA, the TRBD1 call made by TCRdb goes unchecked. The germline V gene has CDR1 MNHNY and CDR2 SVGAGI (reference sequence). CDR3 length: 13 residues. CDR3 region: CAISQIQGTEAFF.

The CDR3 loop reads CASSLALAGQGDTQYF. V usage is TRBV12-3 or TRBV12-4 and J usage is TRBJ2-3; TCRdb names TRBD1, which stays unverified in the absence of DNA. The CDR3 sequence is 16 residues long.

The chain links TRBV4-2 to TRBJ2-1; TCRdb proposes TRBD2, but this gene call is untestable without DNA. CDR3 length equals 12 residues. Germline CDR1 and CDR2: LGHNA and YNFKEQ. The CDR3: CASREGAQEQFF.

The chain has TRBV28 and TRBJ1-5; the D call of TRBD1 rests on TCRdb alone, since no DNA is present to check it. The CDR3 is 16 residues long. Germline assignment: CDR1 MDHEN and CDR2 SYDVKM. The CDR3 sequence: CASSLFRGLSNQPQHF.

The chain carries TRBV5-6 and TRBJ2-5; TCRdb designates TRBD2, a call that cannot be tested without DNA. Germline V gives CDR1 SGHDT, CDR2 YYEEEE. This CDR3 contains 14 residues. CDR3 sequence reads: CASSLAGGKETQYF.

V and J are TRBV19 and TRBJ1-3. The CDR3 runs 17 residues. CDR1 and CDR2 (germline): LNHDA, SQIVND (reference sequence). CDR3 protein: CASSLGISPSSGNTIYF.

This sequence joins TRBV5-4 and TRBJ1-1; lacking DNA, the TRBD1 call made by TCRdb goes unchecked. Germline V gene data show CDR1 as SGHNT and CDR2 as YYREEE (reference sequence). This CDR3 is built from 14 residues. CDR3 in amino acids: CASSFPGGNTEAFF.

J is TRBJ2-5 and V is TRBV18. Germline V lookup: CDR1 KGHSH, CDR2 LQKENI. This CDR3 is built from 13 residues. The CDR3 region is CASSLLGQETQYF.

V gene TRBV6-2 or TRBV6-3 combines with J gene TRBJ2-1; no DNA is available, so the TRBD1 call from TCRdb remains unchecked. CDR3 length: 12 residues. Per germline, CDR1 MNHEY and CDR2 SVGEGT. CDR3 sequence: CASSNGAGLQFF.

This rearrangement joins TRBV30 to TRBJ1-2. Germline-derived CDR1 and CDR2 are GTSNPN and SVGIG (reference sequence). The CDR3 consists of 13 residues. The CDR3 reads CAWSHLRGYGYTF.

CDR3: CAIRGGYQETQYF. The chain is built from TRBV6-5 and TRBJ2-5; checking the TCRdb D call of TRBD1 is not possible without DNA. CDR1 is MNHEY and CDR2 is SVGAGI in the germline V gene. The CDR3 runs 13 residues.

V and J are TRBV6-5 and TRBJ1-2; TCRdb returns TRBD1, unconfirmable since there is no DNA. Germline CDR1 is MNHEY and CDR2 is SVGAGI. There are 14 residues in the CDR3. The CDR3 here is CASSGQGAVPGYTF.

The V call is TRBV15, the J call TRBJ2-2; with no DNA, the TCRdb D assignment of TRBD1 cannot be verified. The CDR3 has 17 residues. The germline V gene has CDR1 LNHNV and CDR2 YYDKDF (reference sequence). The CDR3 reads CATSSDKAGQFTGELFF.

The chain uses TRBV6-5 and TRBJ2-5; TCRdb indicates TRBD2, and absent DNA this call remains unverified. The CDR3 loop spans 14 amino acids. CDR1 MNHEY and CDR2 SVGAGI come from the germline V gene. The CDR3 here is CASSGGVRQETQYF.

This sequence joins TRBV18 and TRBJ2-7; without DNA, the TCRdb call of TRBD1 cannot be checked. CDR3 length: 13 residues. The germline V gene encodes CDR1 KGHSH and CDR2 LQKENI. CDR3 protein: CASSPGGNYEQYF.

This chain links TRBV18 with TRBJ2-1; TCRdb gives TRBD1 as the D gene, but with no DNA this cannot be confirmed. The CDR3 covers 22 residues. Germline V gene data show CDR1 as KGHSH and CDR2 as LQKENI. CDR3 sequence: CASSPLGGLVRADKSPRDEQFF.

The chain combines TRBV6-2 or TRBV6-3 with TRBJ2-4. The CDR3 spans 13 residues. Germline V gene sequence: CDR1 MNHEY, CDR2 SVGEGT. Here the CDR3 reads CASSGVAKNIQYF.